This TCR beta chain appears in the sequencing data of a study of cytomegalovirus exposure and HLA in healthy donors. 60 Vbeta and 13 Jbeta primers were used in PCR. Assay used: immunoSEQ multiplex PCR; TCRdb lists only in-frame clones, some missing. Among more than 130,000 clones listed, over 75% were seen once. The specimen was PBMCs. This sequence was found in a man aged 25 to 40 in good health and CMV-seronegative.

CDR3 nucleotide sequence: TGTGCCAGCAGCTTCCAGGGGGACCAAGAGACCCAGTACTTC. Protein product: CASSFQGDQETQYF. The chain combines TRBV5-6 with TRBJ2-5; 7 positions agree with TRBD1. The CDR3 has 14 residues. Trimming cost V 2 bases and J 0 bases; bases outside gene matches: 1. Per the germline V gene, CDR1 is SGHDT and CDR2 is YYEEEE.